This entry features one T cell receptor (beta chain) sequence. These data are taken from a study of OX40 agonist ivuxolimab in advanced cancers. Study in general: Partial responses were seen in three patients, one with hepatocellular carcinoma and two with cutaneous melanoma.

Profiled with immunoSEQ multiplex PCR; TCRdb holds only in-frame clones, not every one. The sample yields around 49,000 clones, 85% to 90% seen once. With V trimmed by 7 bases and J by 3 bases, 6 bases remained unmatched. Germline loops: CDR1 MNHNY, CDR2 SVGAGI (reference sequence). CDR3 size: 15 residues. This TCR came from an adult with an advanced solid tumor such as melanoma, head and neck, liver or kidney cancer. This sequence joins TRBV6-6 and TRBJ2-1, with 10 bases identical to TRBD2. Sequencing used CD4+ or CD8+ T cells sorted from blood, obtained in a trial of the OX40 agonist ivuxolimab. CDR3 sequence (DNA): TGTGCCAGCACACTTAGCGGGGGGCTCTACAATGAGCAGTTCTTC. Translating gives CASTLSGGLYNEQFF.